These T cell receptor beta chains were read from a single sample in a study of blood T cell repertoires in COVID-19. Profiling relied on immunoSEQ multiplex PCR, and the TCRdb table lists in-frame clones only, not all of them. The table shows about half a million clones, with 89% occurring only once. Sequencing input: peripheral blood. The receptors come from a man younger than 35 with COVID-19, enrolled during active disease. The CDR3 runs from the conserved cysteine through the conserved F or W.

v_call | cdr3_aa
TRBV7-8 | CASSPGGYNEQFF
TRBV2 | CASSEQVRNQPQHF
TRBV6-5 | CASSYSQGHGSPLHF
TRBV7-9 | CASSLNGLYGYTF
TRBV3-1/TRBV3-2 | CASSQEGPAGEQFF
TRBV3-1/TRBV3-2 | CASSQGTGKINEKLFF
TRBV27 | CASSRTGGYEQYF
TRBV27 | CASSLSGRSSYEQYF
TRBV30 | CAWSRGNRIAKNIQYF
TRBV19 | CASSSGRFHYEQYF
TRBV5-4 | CASSDRVAGGTDTQYF
TRBV5-4 | CASSLDIPGLSPLHF
TRBV3-1/TRBV3-2 | CASSPRDYTETQYF
TRBV19 | CASSESAGLTLHF
TRBV27 | CASSDREELSYNEQFF
TRBV29-1 | CSVALASGELFF
TRBV4-1 | CASSQFGGSSREQFF
TRBV19 | CASSRTGGPNTGELFF
TRBV11-2 | CASSLDGDEQFF
TRBV5-1 | CASSLDSGGANIQYF
TRBV5-4 | CASRNVGLAGGQAYEQFF
TRBV27 | CASRTTGEGYTF
TRBV28 | CASSTELNTEAFF
TRBV9 | CASSVGQVSYNEQFF
TRBV6-6 | CASSYTTGRSGNTIYF
TRBV29-1 | CSVAMIAGSAAGSPDF
TRBV19 | CASSIRQVLDQPQHF